This passage covers 5 T cell receptor beta chains from one sample sequenced in a study of blood T cell repertoires in COVID-19. Sequencing was performed with immunoSEQ multiplex PCR; in TCRdb, only in-frame clones are kept and a portion is missing. The sample records 150,000 to 200,000 clones, more than 75% being singletons. The sequenced sample consisted of peripheral blood. Source of these receptors: a man aged 55 to 70 with active or convalescent COVID-19.

This sequence joins TRBV28 and TRBJ2-7, with D possibly matching TRBD1 (5 bases). Germline lookup yields CDR1 MDHEN and CDR2 SYDVKM. The length of the CDR3 is 16 residues. V was trimmed by 5 bases and J by 4 bases, leaving 21 bases between them. In DNA, the CDR3 is TGTGCCAGCAGTCCAGCAGGGTCTACAAGTCGGTACGAGCAGTACTTC. Translation: CASSPAGSTSRYEQYF.

This clone was recorded once. The chain is built from TRBV7-6 and TRBJ2-2; the D is unclear. Per germline, CDR1 SGHVS and CDR2 FNYEAQ. The V gene lost 2 bases and the J gene lost 0 bases, with 13 bases spanning the gap. The CDR3 sequence is 17 residues long. CDR3 DNA sequence: TGTGCCAGCAGCTTATTCCCCCCAGAAGCGAACACCGGGGAGCTGTTTTTT. Translated, it gives CASSLFPPEANTGELFF.

This clone came up a few times. V usage is TRBV5-4 and J usage is TRBJ2-7; 10 nucleotides align to TRBD2. Germline loops: CDR1 SGHNT, CDR2 YYREEE (reference sequence). Trimming cost V 4 bases and J 1 base; bases outside gene matches: 5. CDR3 length: 15 amino acids. The CDR3 is CASSPAGGLSYEQYF. In DNA, the CDR3 is TGTGCCAGCAGCCCAGCGGGAGGGCTTTCCTACGAGCAGTACTTC.

This clone showed up just once. The chain couples TRBV7-6 to TRBJ1-6, with TRBD1 identical over 10 bases. V lost 3 bases, J lost 8 bases, and 4 bases stayed unmatched. The CDR3 spans 15 residues. From germline, CDR1 is SGHVS and CDR2 FNYEAQ. CDR3 sequence: CASSFMDRGDSPLHF. Written as DNA, the CDR3 is TGTGCCAGCAGCTTTATGGACAGGGGGGATTCACCCCTCCACTTT.

This clone was seen more than once but under ten times. This sequence joins TRBV27 and TRBJ1-2, with 11 bases matching TRBD1. Germline CDR1 MNHEY, CDR2 SMNVEV (reference sequence). This CDR3 region has 16 residues. The V and J ends lost 2 bases and 4 bases, in that order; junction bases with no gene match: 6. The CDR3, as DNA: TGTGCCAGCAGTTTAGCCGGACAGGGGGCAGGCTATGGCTACACCTTC. This sequence encodes CASSLAGQGAGYGYTF.